Reported below is one TCR beta chain. Its specificity is unknown. Clones were read by immunoSEQ multiplex PCR, and TCRdb kept only the in-frame ones, dropping some. The repertoire has roughly 150,000 clones, roughly nine tenths of them found once; the top ten carry 5.5% to 6%. This sample stems from a study of cytomegalovirus exposure and HLA in healthy donors. Findings of the study overall: Despite most TCR sequences being rare, some public TCRs occurred in many donors.

With 0 bases clipped from V and 6 bases from J, the junction kept 3 bases outside the gene matches. The CDR3 totals 15 residues. From germline, CDR1 is SGDLS and CDR2 YYNGEE. The origin of this receptor is a woman in her thirties in good health and CMV-seronegative. Sequenced input: PBMCs. J is TRBJ2-1 and V is TRBV9, with 10 bases that match TRBD2. CDR3 nucleotides: TGTGCCAGCAGCGTAGCTGGACTAGCGGTCAATGAGCAGTTCTTC. Translation: CASSVAGLAVNEQFF.